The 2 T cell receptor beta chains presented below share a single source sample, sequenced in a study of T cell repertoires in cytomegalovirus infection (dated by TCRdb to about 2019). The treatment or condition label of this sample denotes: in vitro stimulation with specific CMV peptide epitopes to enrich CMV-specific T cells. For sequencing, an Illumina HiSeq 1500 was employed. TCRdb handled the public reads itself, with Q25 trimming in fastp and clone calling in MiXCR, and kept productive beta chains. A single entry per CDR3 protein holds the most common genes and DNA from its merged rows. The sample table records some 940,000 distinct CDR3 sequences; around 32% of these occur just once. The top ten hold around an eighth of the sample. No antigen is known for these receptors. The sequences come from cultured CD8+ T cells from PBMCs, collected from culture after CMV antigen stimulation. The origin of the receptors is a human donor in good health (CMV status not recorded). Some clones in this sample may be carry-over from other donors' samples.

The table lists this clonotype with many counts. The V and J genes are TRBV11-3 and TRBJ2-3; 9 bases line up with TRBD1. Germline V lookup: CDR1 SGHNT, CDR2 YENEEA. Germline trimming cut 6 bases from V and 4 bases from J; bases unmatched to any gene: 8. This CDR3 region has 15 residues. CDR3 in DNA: TGTGCCAGCAGTTCGAGGGACAGGGACCCAGATACGCAGTATTTT. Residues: CASSSRDRDPDTQYF.

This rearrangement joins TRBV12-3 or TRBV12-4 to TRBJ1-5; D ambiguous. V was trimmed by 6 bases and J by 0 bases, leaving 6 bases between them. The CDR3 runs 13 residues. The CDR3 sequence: CASRYGSNQPQHF. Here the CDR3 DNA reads TGTGCCAGCAGGTATGGTAGCAATCAGCCCCAGCATTTT.